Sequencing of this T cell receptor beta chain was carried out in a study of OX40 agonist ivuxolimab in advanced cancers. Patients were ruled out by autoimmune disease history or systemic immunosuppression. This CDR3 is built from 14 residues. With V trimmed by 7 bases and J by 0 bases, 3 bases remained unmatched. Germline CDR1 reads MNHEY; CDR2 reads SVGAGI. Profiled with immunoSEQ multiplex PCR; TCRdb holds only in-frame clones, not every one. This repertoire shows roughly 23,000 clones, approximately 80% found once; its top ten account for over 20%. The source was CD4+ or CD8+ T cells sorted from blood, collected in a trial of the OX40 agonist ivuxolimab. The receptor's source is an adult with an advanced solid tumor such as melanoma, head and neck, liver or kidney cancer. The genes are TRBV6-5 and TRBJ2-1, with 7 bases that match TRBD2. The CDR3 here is CASTSGSSYNEQFF. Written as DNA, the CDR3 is TGTGCCAGCACTAGCGGTAGCTCCTACAATGAGCAGTTCTTC.